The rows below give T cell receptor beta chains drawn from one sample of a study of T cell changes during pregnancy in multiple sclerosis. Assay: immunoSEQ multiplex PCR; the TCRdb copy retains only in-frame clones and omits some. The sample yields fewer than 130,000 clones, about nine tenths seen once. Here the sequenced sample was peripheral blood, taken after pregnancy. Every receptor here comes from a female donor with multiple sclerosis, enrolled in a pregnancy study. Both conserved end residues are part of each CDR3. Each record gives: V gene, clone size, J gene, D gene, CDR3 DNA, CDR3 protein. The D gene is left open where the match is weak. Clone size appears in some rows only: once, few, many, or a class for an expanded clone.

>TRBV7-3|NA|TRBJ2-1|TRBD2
TGTGCCAGCAGCCTACTAGCGGGGGGGCCGAAGAATGAGCAGTTCTTC
CASSLLAGGPKNEQFF
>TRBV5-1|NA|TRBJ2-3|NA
TGCGCCAGCAGTCTCCGGGCCCCGGACACCACAGATACGCAGTATTTT
CASSLRAPDTTDTQYF
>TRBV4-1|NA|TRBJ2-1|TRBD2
TGCGCCAGCAGCCTCCTAGCGGGGAGCTCCTACAATGAGCAGTTCTTC
CASSLLAGSSYNEQFF
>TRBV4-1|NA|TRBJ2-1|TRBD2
TGCGCCAGCAGCCAAATGGGACTAGCGGCGGATGAGCAGTTCTTC
CASSQMGLAADEQFF
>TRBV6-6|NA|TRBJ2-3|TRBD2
TGTGCCAGCGCGGGGACTAGCGGGTGGGGGGATACGCAGTATTTT
CASAGTSGWGDTQYF
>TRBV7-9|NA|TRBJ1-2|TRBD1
TGTGCCAGCAGCCCGCGACAGGGCGGCTACACCTTC
CASSPRQGGYTF
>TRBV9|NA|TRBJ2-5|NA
TGTGCCAGCAGGCCCCGCGTCGGCGGCGGAGAGACCCAGTACTTC
CASRPRVGGGETQYF
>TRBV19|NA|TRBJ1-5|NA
TGTGCCAGTAGTCTGTCCAGGGGTATGGGCAATCAGCCCCAGCATTTT
CASSLSRGMGNQPQHF
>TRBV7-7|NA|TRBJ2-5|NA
TGTGCTAGCAGCCTAGAGTGGGCTAGCGTTGAGACCCAGTACTTC
CASSLEWASVETQYF
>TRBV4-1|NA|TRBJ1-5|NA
TGCGCCAGCAGCCACCCCCGGCGGGGCTTCAATCAGCCCCAGCATTTT
CASSHPRRGFNQPQHF
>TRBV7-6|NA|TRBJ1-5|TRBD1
TGTGCCAGCAGCTTAGCATCCGGGACAGGGGGCGCGAGCAATCAGCCCCAGCATTTT
CASSLASGTGGASNQPQHF
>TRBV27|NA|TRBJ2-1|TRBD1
TGTGCCAGCAGTTTGGACCAGGGGGAGCCCTACAATGAGCAGTTCTTC
CASSLDQGEPYNEQFF
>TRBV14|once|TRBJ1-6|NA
TGTGCCAGCAGCCAAGTTGGAGCCTCACCCCTCCACTTT
CASSQVGASPLHF
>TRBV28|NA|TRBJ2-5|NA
TGTGCCAGCAGTTTATGGGAGGGAGGTAGGAAGACCCAGTACTTC
CASSLWEGGRKTQYF
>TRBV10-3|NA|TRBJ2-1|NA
TGTGCCATCAGCCTGGAGGCGAGTGAGCAGTTCTTC
CAISLEASEQFF
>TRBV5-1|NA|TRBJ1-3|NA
TGCGCCACTTCCCCCTCGGGGGCTGGAAACACCATATATTTT
CATSPSGAGNTIYF
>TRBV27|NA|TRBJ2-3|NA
TGTGCCAGCAGGATAGGGGGAGGCACAGATACGCAGTATTTT
CASRIGGGTDTQYF
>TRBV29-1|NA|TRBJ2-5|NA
TGCAGCGCCAATTATTGGGACAACCAAGAGACCCAGTACTTC
CSANYWDNQETQYF
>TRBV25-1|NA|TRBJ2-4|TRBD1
TGTGCCAGCAGTGGGGACAGGGGTAGCATTCAGTACTTC
CASSGDRGSIQYF
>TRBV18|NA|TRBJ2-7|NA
TGTGCCAGCTCACCACCGGGGAAAGCCGGGGACTACGAGCAGTACTTC
CASSPPGKAGDYEQYF
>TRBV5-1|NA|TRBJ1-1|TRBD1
TGCGCCAGCAGCTTGGGACAGGGGTTGGACACTGAAGCTTTCTTT
CASSLGQGLDTEAFF
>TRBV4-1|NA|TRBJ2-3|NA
TGCGCCAGCAGCCAAATCGCCGCGGGGGCGAGCACAGATACGCAGTATTTT
CASSQIAAGASTDTQYF
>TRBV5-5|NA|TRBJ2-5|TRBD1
TGTGCCAGCAGCTTATGGTGGACAGGGGGCGAAGAGACCCAGTACTTC
CASSLWWTGGEETQYF
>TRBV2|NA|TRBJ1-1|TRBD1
TGTGCCAGCAGGACTCCTTCGGACAGGGCAGGGGAAACTGAAGCTTTCTTT
CASRTPSDRAGETEAFF
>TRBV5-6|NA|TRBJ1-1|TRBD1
TGTGCCAGCAGCTCCCCGGGACAGCTCAACACTGAAGCTTTCTTT
CASSSPGQLNTEAFF
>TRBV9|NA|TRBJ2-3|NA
TGTGCCAGCAGCGTCCTGGCGGAAGCGGGTGGTACGCAGTATTTT
CASSVLAEAGGTQYF
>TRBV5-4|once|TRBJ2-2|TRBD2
TGTGCCAGCAGCTTGGGGACTAGCGGGGGGACCGGGGAGCTGTTTTTT
CASSLGTSGGTGELFF
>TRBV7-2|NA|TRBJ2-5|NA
TGTGCCAGCAGCTTAGTGGACTACCAAGAGACCCAGTACTTC
CASSLVDYQETQYF
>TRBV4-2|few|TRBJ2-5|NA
TGTGCCAGCAGCCAAGAAGCGACTACGGCTTGGGAGACCCAGTACTTC
CASSQEATTAWETQYF
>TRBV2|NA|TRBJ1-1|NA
TGTGCCAGCGGTGGGGAGTTGAACACTGAAGCTTTCTTT
CASGGELNTEAFF
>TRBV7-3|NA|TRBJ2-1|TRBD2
TGTGCCAGCAGCCCCACCTTTCTAGCGGGGGTGAACAATGAGCAGTTCTTC
CASSPTFLAGVNNEQFF
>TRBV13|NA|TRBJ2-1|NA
TGTGCCAGCAGCTTAGGCCGGGGGAATGAGCAGTTCTTC
CASSLGRGNEQFF
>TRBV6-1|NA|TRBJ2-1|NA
TGTGCCAGCAGTGAAGCTCCTCCGGGAGCGTCAAGTCACAATGAGCAGTTCTTC
CASSEAPPGASSHNEQFF
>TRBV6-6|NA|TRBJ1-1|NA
TGTGCCAGCAGTTACTCGGTCCCCCGAGGGACTGAAGCTTTCTTT
CASSYSVPRGTEAFF
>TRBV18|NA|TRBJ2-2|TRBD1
TGTGCCAGCTCACCGGGACAGGGAATCACCGGGGAGCTGTTTTTT
CASSPGQGITGELFF
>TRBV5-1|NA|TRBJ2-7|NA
TGCGCCAGCAGCTTGGGACTGCGAGACTACGAGCAGTACTTC
CASSLGLRDYEQYF
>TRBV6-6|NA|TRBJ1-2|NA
TGTGCCAGCAGCCGGACAGACTATGGCTACACCTTC
CASSRTDYGYTF
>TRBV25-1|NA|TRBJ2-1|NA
TGTGCCAGCAGTGAAGGCGGCGGCTCCTACAATGAGCAGTTCTTC
CASSEGGGSYNEQFF
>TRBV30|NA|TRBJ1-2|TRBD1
TGTGCCTGGAGTCCTCCGGGACAGGGCTACACCTTC
CAWSPPGQGYTF
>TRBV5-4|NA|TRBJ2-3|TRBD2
TGTGCCAGCAGCGTAGTAGCGGGGGGGACGACAGATACGCAGTATTTT
CASSVVAGGTTDTQYF